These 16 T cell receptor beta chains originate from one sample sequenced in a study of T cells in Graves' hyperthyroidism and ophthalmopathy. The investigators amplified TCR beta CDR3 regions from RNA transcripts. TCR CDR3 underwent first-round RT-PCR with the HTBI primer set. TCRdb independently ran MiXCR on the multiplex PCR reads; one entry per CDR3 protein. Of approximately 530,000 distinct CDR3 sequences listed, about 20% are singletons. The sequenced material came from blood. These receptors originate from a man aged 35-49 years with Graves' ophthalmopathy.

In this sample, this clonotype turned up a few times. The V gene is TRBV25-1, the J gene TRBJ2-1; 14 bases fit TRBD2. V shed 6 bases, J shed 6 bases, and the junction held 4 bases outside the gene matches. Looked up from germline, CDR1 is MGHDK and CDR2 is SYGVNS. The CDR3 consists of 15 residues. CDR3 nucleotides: TGTGCCAGCAGCGGGACTAGCGGGAGAGGCAATGAGCAGTTCTTC. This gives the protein CASSGTSGRGNEQFF.

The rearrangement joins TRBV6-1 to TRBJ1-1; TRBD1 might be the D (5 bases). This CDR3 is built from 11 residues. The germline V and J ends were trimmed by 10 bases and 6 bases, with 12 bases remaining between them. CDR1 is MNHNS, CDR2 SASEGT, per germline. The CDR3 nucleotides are TGTGCCACCACCCAGGGACCTGAAGCTTTCTTT. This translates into CATTQGPEAFF.

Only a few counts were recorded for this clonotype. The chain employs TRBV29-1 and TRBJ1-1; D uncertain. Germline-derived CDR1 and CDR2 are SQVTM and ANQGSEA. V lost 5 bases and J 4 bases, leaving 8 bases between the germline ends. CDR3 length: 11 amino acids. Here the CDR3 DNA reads TGCAGCGTTTTTAGGGTCACTGAAGCTTTCTTT. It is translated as CSVFRVTEAFF. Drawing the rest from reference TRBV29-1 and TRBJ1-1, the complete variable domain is SAVISQKPSRDICQRGTSLTIQCQVDSQVTMMFWYRQQPGQSLTLIATANQGSEATYESGFVIDKFPISRPNLTFSTLTVSNMSPEDSSIYLCSVFRVTEAFFGQGTRLTVV.

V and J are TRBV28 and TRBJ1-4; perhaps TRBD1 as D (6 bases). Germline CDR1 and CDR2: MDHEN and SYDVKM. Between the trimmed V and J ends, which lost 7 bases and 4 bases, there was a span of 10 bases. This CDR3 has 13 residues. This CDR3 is CASKGGNNEKLFF. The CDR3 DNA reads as TGTGCCAGCAAAGGGGGGAATAATGAAAAACTGTTTTTT.

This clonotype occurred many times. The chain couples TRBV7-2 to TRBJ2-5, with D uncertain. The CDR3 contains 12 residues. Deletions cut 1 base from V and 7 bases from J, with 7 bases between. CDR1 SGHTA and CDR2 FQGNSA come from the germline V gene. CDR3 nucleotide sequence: TGTGCCAGCAGCTTAGATCTAGGGACCCAGTACTTC. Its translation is CASSLDLGTQYF. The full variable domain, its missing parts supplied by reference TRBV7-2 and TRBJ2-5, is GAGVSQSPSNKVTEKGKDVELRCDPISGHTALYWYRQSLGQGLEFLIYFQGNSAPDKSGLPSDRFSAERTGGSVSTLTIQRTQQEDSAVYLCASSLDLGTQYFGPGTRLLVL.

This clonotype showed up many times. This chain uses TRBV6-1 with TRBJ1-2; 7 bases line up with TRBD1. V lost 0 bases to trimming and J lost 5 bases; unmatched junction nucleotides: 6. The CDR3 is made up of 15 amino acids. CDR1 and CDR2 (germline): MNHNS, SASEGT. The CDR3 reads CASSEAGTEGYGYTF. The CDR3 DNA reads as TGTGCCAGCAGTGAAGCCGGGACAGAGGGATATGGCTACACCTTC.

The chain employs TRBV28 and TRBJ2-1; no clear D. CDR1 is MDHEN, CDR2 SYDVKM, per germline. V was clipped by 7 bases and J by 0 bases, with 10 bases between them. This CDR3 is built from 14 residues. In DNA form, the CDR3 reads TGTGCCAGCACCCGTCAGGTCTCCTACAATGAGCAGTTCTTC. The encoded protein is CASTRQVSYNEQFF.

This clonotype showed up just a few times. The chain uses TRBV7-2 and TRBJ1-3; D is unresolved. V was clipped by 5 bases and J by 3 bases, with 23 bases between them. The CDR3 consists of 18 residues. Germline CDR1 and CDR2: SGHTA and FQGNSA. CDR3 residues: CASSLQLGHSHFGNTIYF. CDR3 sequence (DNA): TGTGCCAGCAGCCTTCAATTGGGTCACAGCCACTTTGGAAACACCATATATTTT. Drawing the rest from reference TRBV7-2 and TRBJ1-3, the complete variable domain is GAGVSQSPSNKVTEKGKDVELRCDPISGHTALYWYRQSLGQGLEFLIYFQGNSAPDKSGLPSDRFSAERTGGSVSTLTIQRTQQEDSAVYLCASSLQLGHSHFGNTIYFGEGSWLTVV.

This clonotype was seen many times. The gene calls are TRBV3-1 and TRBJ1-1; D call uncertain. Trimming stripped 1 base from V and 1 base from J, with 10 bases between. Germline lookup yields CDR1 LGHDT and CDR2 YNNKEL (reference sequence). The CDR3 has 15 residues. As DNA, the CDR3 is TGTGCCAGCAGCCAAGTATGGTCAGGGAACACTGAAGCTTTCTTT. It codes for CASSQVWSGNTEAFF.

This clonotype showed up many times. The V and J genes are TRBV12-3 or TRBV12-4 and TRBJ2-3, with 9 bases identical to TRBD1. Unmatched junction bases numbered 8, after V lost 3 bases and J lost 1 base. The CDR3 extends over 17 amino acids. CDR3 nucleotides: TGTGCCAGCAGTTTCACGACAGGGGGGCCCGGCACAGATACGCAGTATTTT. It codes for CASSFTTGGPGTDTQYF.

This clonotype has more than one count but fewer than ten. The CDR3 loop reads CAWNRQGSSYNSPLHF. The DNA of the CDR3 is TGTGCCTGGAATCGACAGGGGAGCTCCTATAATTCACCCCTCCACTTT. The genes are TRBV30 and TRBJ1-6; TRBD1 agrees at 8 bases. There are 16 residues in the CDR3. Germline V lookup: CDR1 GTSNPN, CDR2 SVGIG (reference sequence). Losses at the gene ends were 4 bases for V and 0 bases for J; bases not matched to a gene: 5. The complete variable domain, with remaining parts taken from reference TRBV30 and TRBJ1-6, reads SQTIHQWPATLVQPVGSPLSLECTVEGTSNPNLYWYRQAAGRGLQLLFYSVGIGQISSEVPQNLSASRPQDRQFILSSKKLLLSDSGFYLCAWNRQGSSYNSPLHFGNGTRLTVT.

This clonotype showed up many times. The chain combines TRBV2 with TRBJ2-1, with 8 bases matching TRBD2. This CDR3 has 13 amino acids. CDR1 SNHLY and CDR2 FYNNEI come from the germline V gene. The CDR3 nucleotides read TGTGCGGCAGGCAGCGGGAGCTACAATGAGCAGTTCTTC. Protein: CAAGSGSYNEQFF.

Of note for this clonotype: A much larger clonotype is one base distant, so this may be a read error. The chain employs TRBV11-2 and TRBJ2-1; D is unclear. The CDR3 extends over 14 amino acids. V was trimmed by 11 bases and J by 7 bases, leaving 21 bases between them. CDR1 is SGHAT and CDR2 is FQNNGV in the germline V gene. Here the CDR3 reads CASSNLGSRNEQFF. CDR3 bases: TGTGCCTCATCTAACCTCGGATCCCGAAATGAGCAGTTCTTC.

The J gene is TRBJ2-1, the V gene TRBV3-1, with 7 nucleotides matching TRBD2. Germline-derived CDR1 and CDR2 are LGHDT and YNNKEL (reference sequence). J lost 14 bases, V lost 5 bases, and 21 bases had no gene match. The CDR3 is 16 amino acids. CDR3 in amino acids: CASSSRYSSRDREEFF. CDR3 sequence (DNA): TGTGCCAGCAGCTCACGCTACTCTAGCCGGGACCGGGAGGAGTTCTTC.

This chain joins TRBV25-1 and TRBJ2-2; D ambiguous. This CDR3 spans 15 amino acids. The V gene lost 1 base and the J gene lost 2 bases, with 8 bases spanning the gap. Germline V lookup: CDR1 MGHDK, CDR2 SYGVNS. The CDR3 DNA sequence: TGTGCCAGCAGTGAATTTGGCGTAAACACCGGGGAGCTGTTTTTT. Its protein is CASSEFGVNTGELFF.

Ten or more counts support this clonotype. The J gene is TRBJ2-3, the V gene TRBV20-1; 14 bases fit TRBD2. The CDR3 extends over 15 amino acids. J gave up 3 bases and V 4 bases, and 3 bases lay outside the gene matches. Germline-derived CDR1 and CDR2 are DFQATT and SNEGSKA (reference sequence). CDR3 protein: CSATGLAGGTDTQYF. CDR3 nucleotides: TGCAGTGCTACCGGACTAGCGGGGGGAACAGATACGCAGTATTTT.